What follows are 8 T cell receptor beta chains derived from one specimen sequenced in a study of blood T cell repertoires in COVID-19. TCRdb keeps only in-frame clones here, not all; method: immunoSEQ multiplex PCR. The sample has almost 250,000 clones, roughly 88% seen once. Input material: peripheral blood. The origin of the receptors is a woman older than 75 with COVID-19, enrolled during active disease.

The chain links TRBV2 to TRBJ2-2, with 7 positions matching TRBD2. In germline, CDR1 is SNHLY, CDR2 FYNNEI. This CDR3 spans 15 amino acids. V was clipped by 6 bases and J by 3 bases; unmatched bases: 7. The DNA for the CDR3 is TGTGCCAGCAGCTCAGCGGGGTGGGACACCGGGGAGCTGTTTTTT. This sequence encodes CASSSAGWDTGELFF. The whole variable domain, filled in from reference TRBV2 and TRBJ2-2, reads EPEVTQTPSHQVTQMGQEVILRCVPISNHLYFYWYRQILGQKVEFLVSFYNNEISEKSEIFDDQFSVERPDGSNFTLKIRSTKLEDSAMYFCASSSAGWDTGELFFGEGSRLTVL.

The V call is TRBV18, the J call TRBJ1-6; 10 nucleotides align to TRBD1. Germline V lookup: CDR1 KGHSH, CDR2 LQKENI. CDR3 size: 15 residues. The J segment lost 7 bases and the V segment lost 3 bases, leaving 3 bases of the junction unmatched. The CDR3 nucleotides are TGTGCCAGCTCACCCTTGACAGGGGGCAATTCACCCCTCCACTTT. Its protein product is CASSPLTGGNSPLHF.

This chain joins TRBV11-2 and TRBJ1-4; 7 bases are shared with TRBD1. Looked up from germline, CDR1 is SGHAT and CDR2 is FQNNGV. Trimming at V came to 5 bases and at J to 5 bases, leaving 8 bases not matched to a gene. CDR3 length: 15 residues. The CDR3 protein is CASSRRDRLNEKLFF. The CDR3 DNA follows: TGTGCCAGCAGCCGCCGGGACAGACTAAATGAAAAACTGTTTTTT.

The V call is TRBV5-1, the J call TRBJ2-1; 8 bases are a match to TRBD2. The length of the CDR3 is 16 residues. V lost 5 bases and J lost 5; bases outside the gene matches: 12. Germline V gives CDR1 SGHRS, CDR2 YFSETQ. This chain's CDR3 is CASRFGGGQNNNEQFF. The CDR3 bases are TGCGCCAGCAGATTTGGCGGGGGGCAGAATAACAATGAGCAGTTCTTC.

This rearrangement joins TRBV19 to TRBJ1-1, with D perhaps TRBD1 (5 bases). The V gene lost 5 bases and the J gene lost 0 bases, with 10 bases spanning the gap. The CDR3 is 14 amino acids. The germline gives CDR1 LNHDA, CDR2 SQIVND (reference sequence). The CDR3 region has the DNA TGTGCCAGTAGTCCGCAGACAGTGAACACTGAAGCTTTCTTT. Protein: CASSPQTVNTEAFF. The full variable domain, its missing parts supplied by reference TRBV19 and TRBJ1-1, is DGGITQSPKYLFRKEGQNVTLSCEQNLNHDAMYWYRQDPGQGLRLIYYSQIVNDFQKGDIAEGYSVSREKKESFPLTVTSAQKNPTAFYLCASSPQTVNTEAFFGQGTRLTVV.

This rearrangement joins TRBV29-1 to TRBJ2-3; D might be TRBD1 (5 bases). Trimming took off 5 bases at V and 0 bases at J, with 15 bases between the two ends. The CDR3 spans 15 residues. Germline values: CDR1 SQVTM, CDR2 ANQGSEA. CDR3 in amino acids: CSVLLGDVSTDTQYF. The CDR3 DNA reads TGCAGCGTTCTTCTAGGGGATGTGAGCACAGATACGCAGTATTTT.

This chain connects TRBV7-9 to TRBJ1-4; 10 bases are a match to TRBD1. The length of the CDR3 is 15 residues. Germline CDR1 is SEHNR and CDR2 is FQNEAQ (reference sequence). V lost 4 bases, J lost 4 bases, and 3 bases stayed unmatched. The DNA for the CDR3 is TGTGCCAGCAGCTCGGGACAGGGGAATAATGAAAAACTGTTTTTT. Translating gives CASSSGQGNNEKLFF.

The genes are TRBV18 and TRBJ2-3, with TRBD2 matching 9 bases. Germline V gene sequence: CDR1 KGHSH, CDR2 LQKENI. This CDR3 has 15 residues. V lost 3 bases, J lost 14 bases, and 15 bases stayed unmatched. CDR3 region: CASSPVAGGPKILYF. In DNA, the CDR3 is TGTGCCAGCTCACCGGTCGCGGGGGGGCCCAAAATACTGTATTTT.